This T cell receptor (beta chain) appears in the sequencing data of a study of regulatory T cells in long-lasting Graves disease. Study details: New Graves' disease cases had less than 3 months of antithyroid drugs.

Germline assignment: CDR1 SNHLY and CDR2 FYNNEI. This CDR3 contains 14 residues. Trimming shortened V by 3 bases and J by 3 bases, and 12 bases separated the two germline ends. Sample time point: newly diagnosed GD, antithyroid drugs for less than 3 months. The TCR library was made from RNA that had been extracted from PBMCs in TRIzol. In this sample, this clonotype turned up many times. Arm-PCR of CDR3 regions and iRepertoire HTBI primers were used to build TCR beta libraries. A single record per CDR3 protein comes from TCRdb applying MiXCR to the multiplex PCR reads. The sample has fewer than 550,000 distinct CDR3 sequences, roughly 16% seen once. The sample was also linked to a second study, of T cells in Graves' hyperthyroidism and ophthalmopathy. Per that paper: The TCR CDR3 was amplified in a first-round RT-PCR using the HTBI primer set.

The sample consisted of peripheral blood mononuclear cells (PBMCs), taken at new diagnosis, from a patient treated with antithyroid drugs. The receptor was derived from a woman in her forties or fifties with Graves disease. The chain links TRBV2 to TRBJ2-7; no firm D call. The CDR3 DNA is TGTGCCAGCAGTGACAGGACGGTAAGCTACGAGCAGTACTTC. Translating gives CASSDRTVSYEQYF.